What follows is one T cell receptor beta chain and its context. Trimming removed 6 bases from V and 4 bases from J, with 15 bases in between. Germline V gives CDR1 SQVTM, CDR2 ANQGSEA. This CDR3 spans 13 amino acids. Survey-level TCR beta sequencing used the immunoSEQ assay. The protocol was immunoSEQ multiplex PCR, while the TCRdb copy is restricted to in-frame clones and leaves out a portion. The sample includes approximately 53,000 clones, approximately 93% seen only once; the top ten take around 10%. The receptor's source is a man aged 35 to 55 with rheumatoid arthritis. The gene calls are TRBV29-1 and TRBJ2-5; the D is unclear. The sample consisted of PBMCs. The CDR3 DNA follows: TGCAGCGTAGCGACTTGGCCACGAGAGACCCAGTACTTC. Protein: CSVATWPRETQYF. Full variable domain (remainder filled in from reference TRBV29-1 and TRBJ2-5): SAVISQKPSRDICQRGTSLTIQCQVDSQVTMMFWYRQQPGQSLTLIATANQGSEATYESGFVIDKFPISRPNLTFSTLTVSNMSPEDSSIYLCSVATWPRETQYFGPGTRLLVL.